This T cell receptor beta chain was sequenced for a study of T cell responses to AZD1222 COVID-19 vaccine. Study-wide results and limits: Spike regions recognized by vaccine-associated CD4 TCRs spanned the protein, led by 160-218 and 743-854. Repertoire sampling occurred only after the peak T cell response.

Comment on this clone: Its antigen is not identified.

CDR3 length: 13 residues. With 6 bases clipped from V and 7 bases from J, the junction kept 6 bases outside the gene matches. Germline V lookup: CDR1 MNHEY, CDR2 SVGAGI. Here immunoSEQ multiplex PCR was the method, and the copy in TCRdb shows in-frame clones only, minus some. The sample yields approximately 99,000 clones, around nine tenths seen once. The sequences come from peripheral blood, collected on day 0 of AZD1222 vaccination. The sequence came from an adult in good health. This rearrangement joins TRBV6-5 to TRBJ2-1; 7 bases are shared with TRBD2. Written as DNA, the CDR3 is TGTGCCAGCAGGGGTAGCGGGTTAAATGAGCAGTTCTTC. Translation: CASRGSGLNEQFF.